The rows below give T cell receptor beta chains drawn from one sample of a study of blood T cell repertoires in COVID-19. Profiling relied on immunoSEQ multiplex PCR, and the TCRdb table lists in-frame clones only, not all of them. The sample has fewer than 80,000 clones; around 74% are singletons. Material: peripheral blood. These receptors all come from a woman at least 80 years old with acute or convalescent COVID-19. Both conserved end residues are part of each CDR3. D genes are given only for firm matches. Only part of the rows carry a size: once, few, many, or a class if the clone is expanded.

v_gene,d_gene,abundance,j_gene,CDR3aa,CDR3nt
TRBV29-1,-,-,TRBJ2-7,CSVKSSGNYEQYF,TGCAGCGTAAAATCCAGCGGAAACTACGAGCAGTACTTC
TRBV5-1,-,-,TRBJ2-5,CASSPTGTTETQYF,TGCGCCAGCAGCCCCACCGGGACAACTGAGACCCAGTACTTC
TRBV28,-,-,TRBJ2-7,CASSTQGGAYEQYF,TGTGCCAGCAGTACACAGGGGGGGGCCTACGAGCAGTACTTC
TRBV3-1/TRBV3-2,-,-,TRBJ2-4,CASSQGATGAKNIQYF,TGTGCCAGCAGCCAGGGGGCCACGGGAGCCAAAAACATTCAGTACTTC
TRBV28,TRBD1,-,TRBJ1-1,CASSLLGGGLSEAFF,TGTGCCAGCAGTTTATTAGGGGGCGGTTTGTCTGAAGCTTTCTTT
TRBV5-1,-,-,TRBJ2-3,CASSAQGTDTQYF,TGCGCCAGCAGCGCACAGGGTACAGATACGCAGTATTTT
TRBV7-8,-,-,TRBJ1-5,CASSLGAGGNQPQHF,TGTGCCAGCAGCTTAGGGGCAGGTGGCAATCAGCCCCAGCATTTT
TRBV27,TRBD1,-,TRBJ1-1,CASSFYRGTEAFF,TGTGCCAGCAGTTTTTACAGGGGGACTGAAGCTTTCTTT
TRBV28,TRBD2,-,TRBJ2-6,CASSSASGTLSGANVLTF,TGTGCCAGCAGCAGCGCTAGCGGGACGCTCTCTGGGGCCAACGTCCTGACTTTC
TRBV29-1,-,few,TRBJ1-2,CSVVGEDFGYTF,TGCAGCGTTGTCGGGGAGGACTTTGGCTACACCTTC
TRBV10-3,TRBD1,-,TRBJ2-6,CAIKGQGHLSGANVLTF,TGTGCCATCAAAGGACAGGGACACTTGTCTGGGGCCAACGTCCTGACTTTC
TRBV6-4,-,-,TRBJ2-1,CASSPLAGNWNEQFF,TGTGCCAGCAGTCCGTTGGCAGGGAATTGGAATGAGCAGTTCTTC
TRBV7-8,-,few,TRBJ2-5,CASSLQETQYF,TGTGCCAGCAGTCTACAAGAGACCCAGTACTTC
TRBV4-3,-,once,TRBJ1-3,CASSEASQGPYSGNTIYF,TGCGCCAGCAGCGAAGCATCACAGGGTCCGTACTCTGGAAACACCATATATTTT
TRBV5-1,TRBD1,-,TRBJ2-3,CASSLVPGQVDTQYF,TGCGCCAGCAGCTTGGTCCCGGGACAGGTAGATACGCAGTATTTT
TRBV13,TRBD2,-,TRBJ2-3,CASSLAAGFGTDTQYF,TGTGCCAGCAGCTTAGCAGCGGGATTCGGCACAGATACGCAGTATTTT
TRBV7-6,TRBD2,-,TRBJ2-1,CASSLRASGTYNEQFF,TGTGCCAGCAGCTTAAGAGCTAGCGGGACTTACAATGAGCAGTTCTTC
TRBV5-1,TRBD2,-,TRBJ2-7,CASRPPLAGGKYEQYF,TGCGCCAGCAGACCACCACTAGCGGGAGGGAAGTACGAGCAGTACTTC
TRBV2,-,few,TRBJ1-6,CASRGASYNSPLHF,TGTGCCAGCAGGGGGGCATCCTATAATTCACCCCTCCACTTT
TRBV6-2/TRBV6-3,TRBD2,-,TRBJ2-1,CASSRLAGGDNEQFF,TGTGCCAGCAGTAGGCTAGCGGGAGGGGACAATGAGCAGTTCTTC
TRBV9,-,-,TRBJ1-4,CASSSRRLGGEKLFF,TGTGCCAGCAGCTCCCGTCGACTTGGAGGGGAAAAACTGTTTTTT
TRBV20-1,-,few,TRBJ1-1,CSARPNTEAFF,TGCAGTGCTAGACCTAACACTGAAGCTTTCTTT
TRBV27,-,few,TRBJ2-7,CASSFLSYEQYF,TGTGCCAGCAGTTTCCTTTCCTACGAGCAGTACTTC
TRBV5-4,TRBD1,-,TRBJ1-1,CASSGIYRGSGTEAFF,TGTGCCAGCAGCGGCATATACAGGGGAAGCGGCACTGAAGCTTTCTTT
TRBV3-1/TRBV3-2,-,-,TRBJ2-7,CASSSLGGAYEQYF,TGTGCCAGCAGCTCGCTGGGGGGAGCCTACGAGCAGTACTTC
TRBV5-4,TRBD1,-,TRBJ1-1,CASSLVGQGATEAFF,TGTGCCAGCAGCTTGGTTGGGCAGGGGGCGACTGAAGCTTTCTTT
TRBV19,TRBD1,-,TRBJ2-1,CASSIGDRYNEQFF,TGTGCCAGTAGTATCGGGGACAGGTACAATGAGCAGTTCTTC
TRBV15,TRBD2,-,TRBJ2-1,CATSRDWGGTEQFF,TGTGCCACCAGCAGAGATTGGGGGGGAACTGAGCAGTTCTTC
TRBV28,-,-,TRBJ1-5,CASIGGASYGPQHF,TGTGCCAGCATCGGGGGTGCCTCATATGGGCCCCAGCATTTT
TRBV20-1,-,few,TRBJ1-1,CSALSSGAFF,TGCAGTGCTTTATCCTCGGGAGCTTTCTTT
TRBV7-2,-,-,TRBJ2-3,CASSYSGERRTDTQYF,TGTGCCAGCAGCTATTCGGGGGAGAGACGCACAGATACGCAGTATTTT
TRBV7-2,TRBD2,-,TRBJ2-3,CASSARVAGGDTDTQYF,TGTGCCAGCAGCGCCCGGGTAGCGGGAGGGGACACAGATACGCAGTATTTT
TRBV5-1,TRBD1,few,TRBJ2-7,CASSARGTGGPSYEQYF,TGCGCCAGCAGCGCGAGGGGGACAGGGGGACCCTCCTACGAGCAGTACTTC
TRBV7-2,-,-,TRBJ1-1,CASSTQGNTEAFF,TGTGCCAGCAGCACACAGGGGAACACTGAAGCTTTCTTT
TRBV7-2,TRBD2,-,TRBJ2-7,CASSLGGSGSYEQYF,TGTGCCAGCAGCTTAGGTGGTAGCGGGAGTTACGAGCAGTACTTC
TRBV14,-,-,TRBJ1-2,CASSQRGNGYTF,TGTGCCAGCAGCCAGCGGGGAAATGGCTACACCTTC
TRBV24-1,TRBD1,-,TRBJ2-3,CATSRRGQGFTDTQYF,TGTGCCACCAGCCGCAGGGGGCAAGGCTTCACAGATACGCAGTATTTT
TRBV25-1,-,-,TRBJ1-6,CASSGRQLMSYNSPLHF,TGTGCCAGCAGTGGTAGACAGCTGATGTCCTATAATTCACCCCTCCACTTT
TRBV4-3,-,-,TRBJ1-2,CASSQTRVLYGYTF,TGCGCCAGCAGCCAAACCCGGGTTCTCTATGGCTACACCTTC
TRBV5-6,-,few,TRBJ1-1,CASSFLRTEAFF,TGTGCCAGCAGCTTCTTGAGGACTGAAGCTTTCTTT
TRBV10-3,-,few,TRBJ1-1,CAIRRGQNTEAFF,TGTGCCATCAGGAGGGGACAAAACACTGAAGCTTTCTTT
TRBV7-9,-,few,TRBJ1-5,CASSRTVGQPQHF,TGTGCCAGCAGCCGTACAGTAGGTCAGCCCCAGCATTTT
TRBV28,-,-,TRBJ2-7,CASSLRGPSYEQYF,TGTGCCAGCAGTTTAAGGGGCCCCTCCTACGAGCAGTACTTC
TRBV19,TRBD1,-,TRBJ1-1,CASSIMGQGARTEAFF,TGTGCCAGTAGTATAATGGGACAGGGGGCGCGTACTGAAGCTTTCTTT
TRBV4-3,-,-,TRBJ2-1,CASSQPGLSQFF,TGCGCCAGCAGCCAACCGGGACTGAGCCAGTTCTTC
TRBV9,-,-,TRBJ1-3,CASSVEQGWGNTIYF,TGTGCCAGCAGCGTAGAACAGGGATGGGGAAACACCATATATTTT
TRBV29-1,-,-,TRBJ1-1,CSVVPTYPNTEAFF,TGCAGCGTTGTCCCGACATATCCTAACACTGAAGCTTTCTTT
TRBV24-1,-,-,TRBJ1-2,CATSDARGGNYGYTF,TGTGCCACCAGTGATGCCAGGGGCGGAAACTATGGCTACACCTTC